The clone carrying this T cell receptor beta chain was seen ten or more times. This sample is part of a study of spatial heterogeneity in lung cancer. For the study at large: PBMC samples from follow-up, when available, were sequenced at a median of approximately two years post-resection. For the average unique TCR and UMI combination, more than 9.5 occurrences appeared in raw reads.

V was clipped by 0 bases and J by 13 bases, with 11 bases between them. The CDR3 has 13 amino acids. CDR1 and CDR2 from the germline V gene are SGHNT and YYREEE (reference sequence). Every individual TCR cDNA molecule carried its own unique molecular identifier, which allowed correction of PCR and sequencing errors. TCRdb used MiXCR to reprocess the 5' RACE reads, holding one entry per CDR3 protein. The sample carries over 35,000 distinct CDR3 sequences, about 10% recorded once. Time point in this sample: blood at routine non-recurrence follow-up after resection. Whole RNA, isolated from tumor, nontumor lung or frozen PBMC, was sequenced without prior sorting.

This receptor was obtained from a female donor with early-stage non-small cell lung cancer. The sample was PBMCs, taken at follow-up. The chain is built from TRBV5-4 and TRBJ1-6; D gene ambiguous. The CDR3 DNA reads as TGTGCCAGCAGCTTGGATCTCGGTGGCCCCCTCCACTTT. Its protein product is CASSLDLGGPLHF. Full variable domain (rest looked up from reference TRBV5-4 and TRBJ1-6): ETGVTQSPTHLIKTRGQQVTLRCSSQSGHNTVSWYQQALGQGPQFIFQYYREEENGRGNFPPRFSGLQFPNYSSELNVNALELDDSALYLCASSLDLGGPLHFGNGTRLTVT.